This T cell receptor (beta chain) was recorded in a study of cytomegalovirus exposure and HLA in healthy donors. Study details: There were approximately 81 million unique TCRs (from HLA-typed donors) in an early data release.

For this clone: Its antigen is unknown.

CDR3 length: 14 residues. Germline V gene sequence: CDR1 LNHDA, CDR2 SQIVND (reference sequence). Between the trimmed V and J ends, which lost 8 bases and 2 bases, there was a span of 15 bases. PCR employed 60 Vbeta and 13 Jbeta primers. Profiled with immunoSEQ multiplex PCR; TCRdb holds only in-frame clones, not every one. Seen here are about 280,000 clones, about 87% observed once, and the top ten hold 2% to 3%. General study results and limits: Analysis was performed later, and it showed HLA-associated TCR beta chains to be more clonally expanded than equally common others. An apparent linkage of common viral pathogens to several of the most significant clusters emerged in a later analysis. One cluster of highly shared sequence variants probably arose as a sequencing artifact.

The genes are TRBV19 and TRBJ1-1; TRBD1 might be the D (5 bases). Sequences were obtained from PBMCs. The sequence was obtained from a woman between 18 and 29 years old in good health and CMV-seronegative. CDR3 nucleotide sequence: TGTGCCAGTTCCGGGGAGGGGACCAACACTGAAGCTTTCTTT. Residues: CASSGEGTNTEAFF. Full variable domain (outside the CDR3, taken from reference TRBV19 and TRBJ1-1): DGGITQSPKYLFRKEGQNVTLSCEQNLNHDAMYWYRQDPGQGLRLIYYSQIVNDFQKGDIAEGYSVSREKKESFPLTVTSAQKNPTAFYLCASSGEGTNTEAFFGQGTRLTVV.